This entry concerns a single TCR beta chain. CDR1 and CDR2 (germline): MNHEY, SVGAGI. The CDR3 runs to 11 residues. V lost 5 bases, J lost 11 bases, and 2 bases stayed unmatched. This sample was included in a study of blood T cell repertoires in COVID-19. TCRdb's table, derived via immunoSEQ multiplex PCR, lists solely in-frame clones and lacks some. The data hold a few hundred thousand clones, with approximately 81% observed a single time. Sequencing was done on a sample of peripheral blood. V usage is TRBV6-5 and J usage is TRBJ1-4; 7 bases agree with TRBD1. The sequence was collected from a woman aged 18-29 years with acute or convalescent COVID-19. The CDR3 loop reads CASSTGEKLFF. In DNA, the CDR3 is TGTGCCAGCAGTACAGGGGAGAAACTGTTTTTT.